The 23 T cell receptor beta chains given below trace back to one sample, sequenced in a study of cytomegalovirus exposure and HLA in healthy donors (dated by TCRdb to about 2017). Receptor amplification or capture employed the immunoSEQ multiplex PCR assay. For the multiplex PCR, a mixture combining 60 forward primers for TCR Vbeta segments and 13 reverse primers for TCR Jbeta segments was used. TCRdb carries this immuneACCESS record with in-frame sequences only. Its versions omit some clonotypes, under half of them owing to an unresolved V gene in the studies checked, with the rest unexplained. The sample contains roughly 120,000 clones, approximately 8.6% of them found a single time. Approximately 6% of the sample goes to the ten largest clones. Sequencing used PBMCs. All receptors derive from a woman aged 40-49 years in good health and CMV-seropositive.

This clone was seen more than once but under ten times. The chain joins TRBV27 to TRBJ1-5; a weak D match, TRBD1 (6 bases). The CDR3 runs to 15 residues. Germline lookup yields CDR1 MNHEY and CDR2 SMNVEV (reference sequence). Trimming stripped 1 base from V and 3 bases from J, with 10 bases between. As DNA, the CDR3 is TGTGCCAGCAGTTTATTAACAGGGACCAATCAGCCCCAGCATTTT. This codes for CASSLLTGTNQPQHF.

This clone turned up a few times. The chain couples TRBV30 to TRBJ1-1; D not resolved. CDR1 is GTSNPN, CDR2 SVGIG, per germline (reference sequence). V was pared by 8 bases and J by 7 bases, with 20 bases between. The CDR3 covers 13 residues. CDR3 bases: TGTGCCGGACTTGATAACCGGGTTAGTGAAGCTTTCTTT. It codes for CAGLDNRVSEAFF.

This clone has a handful of counts. The J gene is TRBJ1-1, the V gene TRBV25-1; D is possibly TRBD1 (5 bases). There are 13 residues in the CDR3. V lost 5 bases to trimming and J lost 1 base, with 8 bases between them. Germline V gene sequence: CDR1 MGHDK, CDR2 SYGVNS. For the CDR3, the DNA is TGTGCCAGCAGTCCACAGGAGAACACTGAAGCTTTCTTT. Protein: CASSPQENTEAFF.

In this sample, this clone turned up a few times. The chain has TRBV5-1 and TRBJ2-3; TRBD1 aligns across 7 bases. The CDR3 is made up of 16 amino acids. Germline CDR1 and CDR2: SGHRS and YFSETQ. V shed 0 bases, J shed 5 bases, and the junction held 9 bases outside the gene matches. The CDR3 bases are TGCGCCAGCAGCTTGGAAGGGGGCGTAATTGGAGATACGCAGTATTTT. It codes for CASSLEGGVIGDTQYF.

This chain joins TRBV7-9 and TRBJ1-1; possible D gene TRBD1, 5 bases. The V and J ends lost 5 bases and 1 base respectively, with 11 bases between them. Germline assignment: CDR1 SEHNR and CDR2 FQNEAQ (reference sequence). The CDR3 spans 14 residues. CDR3 sequence: CASSRTTENTEAFF. CDR3 nucleotide sequence: TGTGCCAGCAGCCGAACGACAGAGAACACTGAAGCTTTCTTT.

The rearrangement joins TRBV6-5 to TRBJ2-5; TRBD1 aligns across 7 bases. Unmatched junction bases numbered 9, after V lost 5 bases and J lost 3 bases. This CDR3 contains 15 residues. The germline gives CDR1 MNHEY, CDR2 SVGAGI. In nucleotides, the CDR3 is TGTGCCAGCAGTAATACAGGGGTGGCCAAAGAGACCCAGTACTTC. This codes for CASSNTGVAKETQYF.

The chain has TRBV5-5 and TRBJ1-6, with TRBD1 as a possible D gene (6 bases). The V and J ends lost 1 base and 8 bases respectively, with 16 bases between them. The CDR3 loop spans 16 amino acids. Germline loops: CDR1 SGHKS, CDR2 YYEKEE (reference sequence). The CDR3 nucleotides are TGTGCCAGCAGCTTGACGGCAGGGGATCGGTATTCACCCCTCCACTTT. Encoded protein: CASSLTAGDRYSPLHF.

In its sample, this clone was seen a few times. V and J are TRBV5-8 and TRBJ1-1; TRBD1 matches at 8 bases. The CDR3 is made up of 15 amino acids. Germline CDR1 reads SGHTS; CDR2 reads YDEGEE. J gave up 5 bases and V 4 bases, and 10 bases lay outside the gene matches. Here the CDR3 DNA reads TGTGCCAGCAGCATCGGACAGGGTTGGACGACTGAAGCTTTCTTT. It specifies CASSIGQGWTTEAFF.

This clone was detected a few times. The V and J genes are TRBV7-9 and TRBJ1-3, with a tentative D call TRBD1 (6 bases). Germline values: CDR1 SEHNR, CDR2 FQNEAQ (reference sequence). The CDR3 runs 14 residues. Trimming removed 4 bases from V and 6 bases from J, with 13 bases in between. The CDR3 DNA sequence: TGTGCCAGCAGCTCCACAGGGCGGCCAAACACCATATATTTT. Translation: CASSSTGRPNTIYF. The whole variable domain, filled in from reference TRBV7-9 and TRBJ1-3, reads DTGVSQNPRHKITKRGQNVTFRCDPISEHNRLYWYRQTLGQGPEFLTYFQNEAQLEKSRLLSDRFSAERPKGSFSTLEIQRTEQGDSAMYLCASSSTGRPNTIYFGEGSWLTVV.

This rearrangement joins TRBV18 to TRBJ2-7, with D possibly matching TRBD2 (6 bases). CDR1 is KGHSH, CDR2 LQKENI, per germline. V dropped 0 bases and J dropped 0 bases, with 12 bases sitting between them. CDR3 size: 16 residues. CDR3 DNA: TGTGCCAGCTCACCACCGTCCTTCGGGAGCTCCTACGAGCAGTACTTC. It codes for CASSPPSFGSSYEQYF.

The chain links TRBV5-6 to TRBJ2-4, with D tentatively TRBD1 (5 bases). The V gene's germline CDR1 is SGHDT and CDR2 YYEEEE. CDR3 size: 15 residues. V lost 3 bases, J lost 0 bases, and 10 bases lay in between. The CDR3 DNA reads TGTGCCAGCAGCTGGAGACAGCTAGCCAAAAACATTCAGTACTTC. This encodes CASSWRQLAKNIQYF. Combining the CDR3 with reference TRBV5-6 and TRBJ2-4 gives the whole variable domain DAGVTQSPTHLIKTRGQQVTLRCSPKSGHDTVSWYQQALGQGPQFIFQYYEEEERQRGNFPDRFSGHQFPNYSSELNVNALLLGDSALYLCASSWRQLAKNIQYFGAGTRLSVL.

The chain carries TRBV6-4 and TRBJ1-2; 7 bases are a match to TRBD1. The CDR3 has 14 residues. Germline V CDR1 and CDR2: MRHNA, SNTAGT. Unmatched junction bases numbered 2, after V lost 0 bases and J lost 4 bases. CDR3 coding DNA: TGTGCCAGCAGTGACTCCGGGACAGCCTATGGCTACACCTTC. Translated: CASSDSGTAYGYTF.

This sequence joins TRBV18 and TRBJ2-1; TRBD2 agrees at 8 bases. This CDR3 is 14 amino acids long. V shed 3 bases, J shed 7 bases, and the junction held 5 bases outside the gene matches. Germline V gene data show CDR1 as KGHSH and CDR2 as LQKENI. CDR3 in amino acids: CASSPGGGRNEQFF. As DNA, the CDR3 is TGTGCCAGCTCACCCGGCGGGGGGAGGAATGAGCAGTTCTTC.

This clone appeared a few times. The rearrangement joins TRBV15 to TRBJ2-7; unclear D gene. From germline, CDR1 is LNHNV and CDR2 YYDKDF (reference sequence). Trimming pared 1 base from V and 4 bases from J, leaving 14 bases between. CDR3 length: 15 residues. This CDR3 is CATSRVGSSVYEQYF. CDR3 nucleotide sequence: TGTGCCACCAGCAGAGTCGGGTCATCGGTTTACGAGCAGTACTTC.

This clone was found a few times. This chain joins TRBV10-1 and TRBJ1-1, with 7 positions matching TRBD1. Germline CDR1 is WNHNN and CDR2 is SYGVQD (reference sequence). With 11 bases clipped from V and 4 bases from J, the junction kept 13 bases outside the gene matches. The CDR3 sequence is 14 residues long. CDR3 nucleotide sequence: TGCGCCGTTTTGGAGGGGGCGCGGGGCACTGAAGCTTTCTTT. Its protein product is CAVLEGARGTEAFF.

CDR3 nucleotide sequence: TGCGCCAGCAGCTTGTTGTCCAGGGGAGACACAGATACGCAGTATTTT. It translates to CASSLLSRGDTDTQYF. V and J are TRBV5-1 and TRBJ2-3; perhaps TRBD1 as D (6 bases). Germline loops: CDR1 SGHRS, CDR2 YFSETQ. V was pared by 1 base and J by 2 bases, with 14 bases between. The CDR3 is made up of 16 amino acids. The complete variable domain, with remaining parts taken from reference TRBV5-1 and TRBJ2-3, reads KAGVTQTPRYLIKTRGQQVTLSCSPISGHRSVSWYQQTPGQGLQFLFEYFSETQRNKGNFPGRFSGRQFSNSRSEMNVSTLELGDSALYLCASSLLSRGDTDTQYFGPGTRLTVL.

The chain joins TRBV7-7 to TRBJ2-1, with a tentative D call TRBD2 (7 bases). CDR3 length: 14 residues. The V gene's germline CDR1 is SSHAT and CDR2 FNYEAQ (reference sequence). Trimming stripped 1 base from V and 9 bases from J, with 13 bases between. The CDR3 nucleotides are TGTGCCAGCAGCTTAGGGGAGGGGGTAAGTGAGCAGTTCTTC. Translation: CASSLGEGVSEQFF.

V usage is TRBV12-5 and J usage is TRBJ2-2; 7 bases are a match to TRBD2. The CDR3 contains 14 residues. V shed 1 base and J 5 bases; nucleotides not matched to a gene: 1. Germline CDR1 is LGHNT and CDR2 is FRNRAP. CDR3 in DNA: TGTGCTAGTGGTTTGGGGCGGGGGACCGGGGAGCTGTTTTTT. Encoded protein: CASGLGRGTGELFF.

This clone came up a few times. The CDR3 DNA follows: TGTGCCAGCAGCGCTCCTCAGGGTCAGGGACAGCCCCAGCATTTT. As protein: CASSAPQGQGQPQHF. This rearrangement joins TRBV2 to TRBJ1-5, with D possibly matching TRBD1 (5 bases). The V gene lost 6 bases and the J gene lost 7 bases, with 19 bases spanning the gap. Germline V gene lookup returns CDR1 SNHLY and CDR2 FYNNEI. The CDR3 consists of 15 residues.

This rearrangement joins TRBV10-3 to TRBJ2-5, with D perhaps TRBD1 (5 bases). CDR3 length: 17 residues. V lost 0 bases and J lost 2, with 16 bases in between. Germline-derived CDR1 and CDR2 are ENHRY and SYGVKD. CDR3 DNA: TGTGCCATCAGTGAGTCCCTCGGGCAGGGTGGACAAGAGACCCAGTACTTC. It translates to CAISESLGQGGQETQYF.

The chain links TRBV10-3 to TRBJ2-6; perhaps TRBD1 as D (5 bases). The CDR3 totals 17 residues. The germline V and J ends were trimmed by 5 bases and 2 bases, with 16 bases remaining between them. Germline V gives CDR1 ENHRY, CDR2 SYGVKD. This chain's CDR3 is CAISSTTQAPGANVLTF. The CDR3 DNA sequence: TGTGCCATCAGTTCCACCACACAGGCACCTGGGGCCAACGTCCTGACTTTC.

The chain employs TRBV19 and TRBJ1-2, with unresolved D. The V end lost 3 bases, the J end lost 8 bases, and 10 bases lay between the germline ends. The V gene's germline CDR1 is LNHDA and CDR2 SQIVND (reference sequence). This CDR3 is 12 amino acids long. The CDR3 protein is CASSMVDGGYTF. Here the CDR3 DNA reads TGTGCCAGTAGTATGGTCGACGGGGGCTACACCTTC.

The V call is TRBV7-6, the J call TRBJ2-5, with 7 bases matching TRBD1. CDR1 is SGHVS and CDR2 is FNYEAQ in the germline V gene. Trimming at V came to 4 bases and at J to 1 base, leaving 6 bases not matched to a gene. The CDR3 is 15 residues long. The chain's CDR3 is CASSSWGQSQETQYF. The CDR3, as DNA: TGTGCCAGCAGCTCATGGGGACAGTCCCAAGAGACCCAGTACTTC.